The present TCR beta chain was sequenced within a study of tumor-infiltrating lymphocytes in oesophageal squamous cell carcinoma. TCRdb used MiXCR to reprocess the PCR reads, holding one entry per CDR3 protein. This table holds around 9,300 distinct CDR3 sequences, 66% found once. Sequenced: esophageal tumor tissue. The receptor comes from a female donor with esophageal squamous cell carcinoma.

The CDR3, as DNA: TGCGCCAGCAGCCTACAACCGGGACAGGTATCTGGGGCCAACGTCCTGACTTTC. As protein: CASSLQPGQVSGANVLTF. The chain combines TRBV4-1 with TRBJ2-6; 8 bases line up with TRBD1. The J segment lost 1 base and the V segment lost 4 bases, leaving 9 bases of the junction unmatched. The CDR3 runs to 18 residues. In germline, CDR1 is MGHRA, CDR2 YSYEKL.